The clone carrying this T cell receptor (beta chain) turned up a few times. This specimen belongs to a study of T-cell memory formation after mild COVID-19. The 5'RACE method, run with constant-segment primers, produced TCR alpha and TCR beta cDNA libraries (carrying sample barcodes and UMIs). From the 5' RACE reads, TCRdb called clonotypes with MiXCR, one entry per CDR3 protein. The sample yields around 450,000 distinct CDR3 sequences, about 20% seen once. Between the trimmed V and J ends, which lost 1 base and 0 bases, there was a span of 7 bases. The CDR3 loop spans 16 amino acids. Germline V gives CDR1 MNHEY, CDR2 SMNVEV (reference sequence).

The clonotype comes from an adult woman who had mild COVID-19 (a few samples of this study predate the infection). Cell type and time point are not known. The sequenced sample was PBMCs or a T cell subset sorted from them (not recorded which). The chain is built from TRBV27 and TRBJ1-6; D is undetermined. CDR3 bases: TGTGCCAGCAGTTTATATTTGGGCTCCTATAATTCACCCCTCCACTTT. This gives the protein CASSLYLGSYNSPLHF.